Following are 10 T cell receptor beta chains from one sample sequenced in a study of cytomegalovirus exposure and HLA in healthy donors. The primer mix had 60 Vbeta and 13 Jbeta primers. Sequencing used immunoSEQ multiplex PCR; TCRdb keeps in-frame clones, though not all of them. The sample lists about 87,000 clones, approximately 69% occurring once. Sequencing input: PBMCs. These receptors all stem from a man aged 25 to 40 in good health and CMV-seropositive.

This rearrangement joins TRBV7-6 to TRBJ1-4; 7 bases are a match to TRBD1. Trimming at V came to 5 bases and at J to 4 bases, leaving 10 bases not matched to a gene. Germline lookup yields CDR1 SGHVS and CDR2 FNYEAQ. The CDR3 is 16 residues long. CDR3 coding DNA: TGTGCCAGCAGCCGGGGACAGCCAGCCCTTAATGAAAAACTGTTTTTT. Translated: CASSRGQPALNEKLFF.

This clone was seen only a few times. V usage is TRBV19 and J usage is TRBJ1-5; D remains unclear. The length of the CDR3 is 14 residues. CDR1 is LNHDA, CDR2 SQIVND, per germline (reference sequence). Trimming shortened V by 7 bases and J by 4 bases, and 14 bases separated the two germline ends. CDR3 region: CASMVREQNQPQHF. The CDR3, as DNA: TGTGCCAGTATGGTGAGGGAACAGAATCAGCCCCAGCATTTT.

The chain joins TRBV7-9 to TRBJ1-5; D call uncertain. The V and J ends lost 5 bases and 5 bases respectively, with 13 bases between them. Germline loops: CDR1 SEHNR, CDR2 FQNEAQ (reference sequence). The CDR3 is 14 amino acids. The CDR3 DNA reads as TGTGCCAGCAGCCTCAATGGGCCTTATCAGCCCCAGCATTTT. Translated, it gives CASSLNGPYQPQHF.

A note on this clone: This sample also contains other DNA sequences that code for the same CDR3. The chain has TRBV27 and TRBJ2-5; the D gene is possibly TRBD2 (6 bases). The CDR3 consists of 15 residues. CDR1 MNHEY and CDR2 SMNVEV come from the germline V gene (reference sequence). V was cut by 0 bases and J by 5 bases, with 13 bases left in between. CDR3: CASSLSSGAKETQYF. Written as DNA, the CDR3 is TGTGCCAGCAGTTTATCCTCGGGAGCTAAGGAGACCCAGTACTTC.

This chain uses TRBV4-1 with TRBJ2-1; TRBD2 matches at 8 bases. V was pared by 0 bases and J by 8 bases, with 9 bases of the junction left unmatched. The CDR3 contains 16 residues. CDR1 and CDR2 from the germline V gene are MGHRA and YSYEKL. CDR3 bases: TGCGCCAGCAGCCAAGAAAGCGGGGGACTTAGCGATGAGCAGTTCTTC. Its translation: CASSQESGGLSDEQFF.

This chain links TRBV30 with TRBJ2-2; D may be TRBD1 (5 bases). V gave up 0 bases and J gave up 2 bases, with 13 bases separating them. The CDR3 totals 16 residues. From germline, CDR1 is GTSNPN and CDR2 SVGIG (reference sequence). CDR3 in DNA: TGTGCCTGGAGTGTAATGTCAGGGCTAAACACCGGGGAGCTGTTTTTT. Its protein is CAWSVMSGLNTGELFF.

The chain carries TRBV13 and TRBJ2-2; D perhaps matches TRBD1 (6 bases). V shed 0 bases and J shed 6 bases, with 14 bases lying between them. Per germline, CDR1 PRHDT and CDR2 FYEKMQ (reference sequence). This CDR3 has 16 amino acids. The CDR3 reads CASSLGIRGSAGELFF. CDR3 DNA: TGTGCCAGCAGCTTAGGAATAAGGGGGTCCGCCGGGGAGCTGTTTTTT.

This chain connects TRBV5-6 to TRBJ2-3; D ambiguous. The V gene's germline CDR1 is SGHDT and CDR2 YYEEEE. The CDR3 runs to 13 residues. The V end lost 7 bases, the J end lost 5 bases, and 14 bases lay between the germline ends. CDR3 in amino acids: CASCDFNEDTQYF. The CDR3 DNA is TGTGCCAGCTGCGACTTCAATGAAGATACGCAGTATTTT.

V usage is TRBV5-1 and J usage is TRBJ2-2, with TRBD2 matching 14 bases. There are 18 residues in the CDR3. The germline V gene encodes CDR1 SGHRS and CDR2 YFSETQ. The ends lost 2 bases at V and 7 bases at J; junction bases unmatched: 10. The CDR3 DNA sequence: TGCGCCAGCAGCTTTTACGGGACTAGCGGGAGTTTCGGCGGGGAGCTGTTTTTT. Protein: CASSFYGTSGSFGGELFF. Variable domain in full (rest from reference TRBV5-1 and TRBJ2-2): KAGVTQTPRYLIKTRGQQVTLSCSPISGHRSVSWYQQTPGQGLQFLFEYFSETQRNKGNFPGRFSGRQFSNSRSEMNVSTLELGDSALYLCASSFYGTSGSFGGELFFGEGSRLTVL.

This chain's CDR3 is CASNWGVTYNEQFF. The CDR3 DNA is TGTGCCAGCAACTGGGGGGTTACCTACAATGAGCAGTTCTTC. The genes are TRBV2 and TRBJ2-1; tentatively, D is TRBD2 (6 bases). V lost 7 bases, J lost 2 bases, and 12 bases lay in between. Germline-derived CDR1 and CDR2 are SNHLY and FYNNEI. This CDR3 spans 14 amino acids.